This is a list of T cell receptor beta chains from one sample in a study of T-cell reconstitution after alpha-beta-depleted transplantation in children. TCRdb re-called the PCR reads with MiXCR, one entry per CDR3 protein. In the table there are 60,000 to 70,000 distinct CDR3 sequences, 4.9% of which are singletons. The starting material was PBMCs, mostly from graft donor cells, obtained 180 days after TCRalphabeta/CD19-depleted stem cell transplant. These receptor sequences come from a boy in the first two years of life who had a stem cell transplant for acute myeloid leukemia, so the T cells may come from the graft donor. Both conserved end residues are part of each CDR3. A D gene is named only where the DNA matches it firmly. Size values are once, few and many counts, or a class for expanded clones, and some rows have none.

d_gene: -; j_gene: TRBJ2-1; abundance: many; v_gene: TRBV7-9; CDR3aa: CASSPYVLRDIYNEQFF; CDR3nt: TGTGCCAGCAGCCCGTACGTTTTACGGGACATCTACAATGAGCAGTTCTTC
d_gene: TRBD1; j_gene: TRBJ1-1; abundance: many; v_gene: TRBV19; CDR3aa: CASSPGQGATEAFF; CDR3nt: TGTGCCAGTAGTCCGGGACAGGGGGCCACTGAAGCTTTCTTT
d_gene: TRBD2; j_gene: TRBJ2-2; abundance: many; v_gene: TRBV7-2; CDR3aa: CASSHGLAGATGELFF; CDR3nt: TGTGCCAGCAGCCATGGACTAGCGGGGGCAACCGGGGAGCTGTTTTTT
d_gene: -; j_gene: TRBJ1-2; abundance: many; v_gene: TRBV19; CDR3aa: CASSIGTDYGYTF; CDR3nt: TGTGCCAGTAGTATAGGGACAGACTATGGCTACACCTTC
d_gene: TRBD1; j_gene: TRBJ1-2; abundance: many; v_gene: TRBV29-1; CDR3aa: CSVPTGNRGYTF; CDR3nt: TGCAGCGTCCCGACAGGGAATCGAGGCTACACCTTC
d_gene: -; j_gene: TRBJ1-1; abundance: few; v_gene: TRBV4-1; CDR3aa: CASSQVGWGDTEAFF; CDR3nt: TGCGCCAGCAGCCAAGTGGGATGGGGCGACACTGAAGCTTTCTTT
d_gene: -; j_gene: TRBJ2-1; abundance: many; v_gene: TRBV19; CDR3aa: CASGGRSEQFF; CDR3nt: TGTGCCAGTGGAGGGCGGAGTGAGCAGTTCTTC
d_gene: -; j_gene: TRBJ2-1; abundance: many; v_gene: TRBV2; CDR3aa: CASSDLASNEQFF; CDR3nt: TGTGCCAGCAGTGATCTCGCTAGCAATGAGCAGTTCTTC
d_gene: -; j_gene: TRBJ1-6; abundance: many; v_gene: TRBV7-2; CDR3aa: CASSHREAPSSYNSPLHF; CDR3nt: TGTGCCAGCAGCCATCGAGAGGCTCCGAGCTCCTATAATTCACCCCTCCACTTT
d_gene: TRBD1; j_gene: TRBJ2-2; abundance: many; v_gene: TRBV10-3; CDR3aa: CAISETGQAITGELFF; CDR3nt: TGTGCCATCAGTGAGACGGGACAGGCAATCACCGGGGAGCTGTTTTTT
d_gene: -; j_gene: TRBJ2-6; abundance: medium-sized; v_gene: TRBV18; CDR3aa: CASSPPLGSSGANVLTF; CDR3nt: TGTGCCAGCTCACCACCACTGGGGAGCTCTGGGGCCAACGTCCTGACTTTC
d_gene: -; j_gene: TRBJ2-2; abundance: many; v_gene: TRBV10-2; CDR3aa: CASSESGPIQGKAGELFF; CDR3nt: TGCGCCAGCAGTGAGTCGGGCCCCATTCAGGGGAAGGCCGGGGAGCTGTTTTTT
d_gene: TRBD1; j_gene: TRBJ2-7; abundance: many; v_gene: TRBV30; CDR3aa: CAYNRDRVYEQYF; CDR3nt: TGTGCCTATAACCGGGACAGGGTATACGAGCAGTACTTC
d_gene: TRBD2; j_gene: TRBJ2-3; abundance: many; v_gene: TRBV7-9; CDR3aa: CASSWTRSTDTQYF; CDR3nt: TGTGCCAGCAGCTGGACTAGGTCCACAGATACGCAGTATTTT
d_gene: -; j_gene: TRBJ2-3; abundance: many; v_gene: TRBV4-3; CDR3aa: CASGHRGLITQYF; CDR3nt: TGCGCCAGCGGCCACAGGGGACTGATTACGCAGTATTTT
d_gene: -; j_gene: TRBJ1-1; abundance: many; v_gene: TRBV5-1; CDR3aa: CASSLVRLEGNTEAFF; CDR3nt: TGCGCCAGCAGCTTGGTCCGACTAGAAGGGAACACTGAAGCTTTCTTT
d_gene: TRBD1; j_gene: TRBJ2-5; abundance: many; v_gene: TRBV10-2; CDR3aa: CASSRTGSDETQYF; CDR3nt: TGCGCCAGCAGCAGGACAGGGAGTGATGAGACCCAGTACTTC
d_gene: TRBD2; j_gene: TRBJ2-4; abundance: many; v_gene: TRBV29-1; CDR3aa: CSVTRTSGGGNIQYF; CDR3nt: TGCAGCGTAACTCGGACTAGCGGGGGGGGGAACATTCAGTACTTC
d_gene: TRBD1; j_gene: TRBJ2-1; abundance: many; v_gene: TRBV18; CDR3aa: CASSPSGTGGFNEQFF; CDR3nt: TGTGCCAGCTCACCTTCCGGGACAGGGGGCTTTAATGAGCAGTTCTTC
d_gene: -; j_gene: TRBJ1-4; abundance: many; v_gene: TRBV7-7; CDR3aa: CALVGGEKLFF; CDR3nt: TGTGCGCTCGTCGGGGGGGAAAAACTGTTTTTT
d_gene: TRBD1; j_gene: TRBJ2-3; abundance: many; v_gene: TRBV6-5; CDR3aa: CASSFTGTGSTDTQYF; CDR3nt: TGTGCCAGCAGTTTTACCGGGACAGGGTCCACAGATACGCAGTATTTT
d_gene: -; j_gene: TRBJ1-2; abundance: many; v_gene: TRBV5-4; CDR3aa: CASSLGRNYGYTF; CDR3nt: TGTGCCAGCAGCTTGGGCAGGAACTATGGCTACACCTTC
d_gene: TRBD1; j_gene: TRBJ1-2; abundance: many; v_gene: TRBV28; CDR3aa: CASSLTAGTDYGYTF; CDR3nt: TGTGCCAGCAGTTTAACAGCCGGGACAGACTATGGCTACACCTTC
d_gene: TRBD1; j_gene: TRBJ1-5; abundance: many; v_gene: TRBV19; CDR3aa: CASGPTGGRQPQHF; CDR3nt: TGTGCCAGTGGACCTACAGGGGGCCGTCAGCCCCAGCATTTT
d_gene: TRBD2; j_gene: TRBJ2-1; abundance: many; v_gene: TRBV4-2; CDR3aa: CASSQSGLAGANEQFF; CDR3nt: TGTGCCAGCAGCCAGTCGGGACTAGCGGGGGCCAATGAGCAGTTCTTC
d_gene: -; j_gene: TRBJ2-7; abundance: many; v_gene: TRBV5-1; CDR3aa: CASSFANDMTAQRTSYEQYF; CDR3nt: TGCGCCAGCAGCTTTGCCAATGACATGACAGCGCAGCGAACCTCCTACGAGCAGTACTTC
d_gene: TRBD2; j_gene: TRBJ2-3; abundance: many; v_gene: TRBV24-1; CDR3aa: CATSEAGVSTDTQYF; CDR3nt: TGTGCCACCAGTGAGGCGGGGGTCAGCACAGATACGCAGTATTTT
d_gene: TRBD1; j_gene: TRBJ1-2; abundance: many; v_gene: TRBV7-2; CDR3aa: CASSSRTGLGENYGYTF; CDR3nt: TGTGCCAGCAGCTCCCGGACAGGGCTCGGGGAGAACTATGGCTACACCTTC
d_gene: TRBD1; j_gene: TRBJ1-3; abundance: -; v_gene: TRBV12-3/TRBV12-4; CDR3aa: CTSSLGQAVTVSGNTIYF; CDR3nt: TGTACCAGCAGTCTTGGACAGGCCGTGACTGTCTCTGGAAACACCATATATTTT
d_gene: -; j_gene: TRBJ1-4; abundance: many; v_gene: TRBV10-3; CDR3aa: CATSRETNEKLFF; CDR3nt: TGTGCCACCTCACGGGAAACTAATGAAAAACTGTTTTTT
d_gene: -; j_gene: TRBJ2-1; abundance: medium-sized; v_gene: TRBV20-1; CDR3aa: CSARDPKDREGNNEQFF; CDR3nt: TGCAGTGCTAGAGACCCCAAGGACAGGGAGGGGAACAATGAGCAGTTCTTC
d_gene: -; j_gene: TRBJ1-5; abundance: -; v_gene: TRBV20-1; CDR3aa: CSARVGKGNQPQHF; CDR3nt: TGCAGTGCTCGGGTGGGGAAGGGCAATCAGCCCCAGCATTTT
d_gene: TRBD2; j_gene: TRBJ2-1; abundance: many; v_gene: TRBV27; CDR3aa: CASSSRLAGGPSSYNEQFF; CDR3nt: TGTGCCAGCAGTTCCCGGCTAGCGGGGGGACCCTCCTCCTACAATGAGCAGTTCTTC
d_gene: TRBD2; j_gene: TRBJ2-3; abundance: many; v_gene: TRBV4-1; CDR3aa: CASSQAGLAVSTDTQYF; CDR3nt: TGCGCCAGCAGCCAAGCGGGACTAGCGGTTAGCACAGATACGCAGTATTTT
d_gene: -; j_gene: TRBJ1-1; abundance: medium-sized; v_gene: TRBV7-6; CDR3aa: CASSLVQGSVTEAFF; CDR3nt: TGTGCCAGCAGCTTAGTCCAGGGCTCCGTAACTGAAGCTTTCTTT
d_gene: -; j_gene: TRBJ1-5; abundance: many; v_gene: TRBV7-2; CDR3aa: CASSLFGVDQPQHF; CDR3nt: TGTGCCAGCAGCTTGTTTGGGGTAGATCAGCCCCAGCATTTT
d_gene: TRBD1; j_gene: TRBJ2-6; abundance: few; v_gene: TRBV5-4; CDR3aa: CASSLQGALTGANVLTF; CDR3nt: TGTGCCAGCAGCCTACAGGGGGCGCTTACTGGGGCCAACGTCCTGACTTTC
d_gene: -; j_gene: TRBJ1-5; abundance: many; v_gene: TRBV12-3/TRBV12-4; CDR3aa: CASSLHGELPPQHF; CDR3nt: TGTGCCAGCAGTTTACACGGGGAACTTCCACCCCAGCATTTT
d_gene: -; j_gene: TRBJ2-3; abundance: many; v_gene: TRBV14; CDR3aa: CASSQDRVDTQYF; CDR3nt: TGTGCCAGCAGCCAAGATCGGGTAGATACGCAGTATTTT
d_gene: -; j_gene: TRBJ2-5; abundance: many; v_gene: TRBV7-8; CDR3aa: CASSLGQGTQETQYF; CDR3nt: TGTGCCAGCAGCCTGGGACAAGGGACCCAAGAGACCCAGTACTTC
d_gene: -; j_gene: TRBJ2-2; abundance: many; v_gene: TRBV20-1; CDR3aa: CSAVHSNTGELFF; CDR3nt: TGCAGTGCTGTACATTCGAACACCGGGGAGCTGTTTTTT
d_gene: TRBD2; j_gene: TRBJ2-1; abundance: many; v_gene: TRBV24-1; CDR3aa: CATSGLAGVRSYNEQFF; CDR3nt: TGTGCCACCAGTGGGCTAGCGGGGGTCCGCTCCTACAATGAGCAGTTCTTC
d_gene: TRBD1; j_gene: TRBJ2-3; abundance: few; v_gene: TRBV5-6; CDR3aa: CASSRWTGTDTQYF; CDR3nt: TGTGCCAGCAGCAGGTGGACAGGTACAGATACGCAGTATTTT
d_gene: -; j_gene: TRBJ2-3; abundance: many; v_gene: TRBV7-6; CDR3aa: CASSFLARDRRRYTQYF; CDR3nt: TGTGCCAGCAGCTTTTTAGCCCGGGACCGGAGGCGATATACGCAGTATTTT
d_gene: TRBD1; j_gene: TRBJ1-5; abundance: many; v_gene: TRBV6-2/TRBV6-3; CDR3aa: CASSYSGGTGRQPQHF; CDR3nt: TGTGCCAGCAGTTACTCGGGTGGGACAGGGAGACAGCCCCAGCATTTT
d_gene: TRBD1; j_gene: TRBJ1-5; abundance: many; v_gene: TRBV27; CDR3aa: CASSLRGGNQPQHF; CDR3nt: TGTGCCAGCAGCCTCAGGGGGGGCAATCAGCCCCAGCATTTT
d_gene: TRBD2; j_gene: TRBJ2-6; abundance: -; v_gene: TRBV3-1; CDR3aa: CASCLVLAGPGANVLTF; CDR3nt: TGTGCCAGCTGCCTCGTACTAGCGGGGCCTGGGGCCAACGTCCTGACTTTC